This TCR beta chain was identified in a study of blood T cell repertoires in COVID-19. Overall study context: Researchers got acute and convalescent COVID-19 samples from the United States, Italy and Spain.

Original processing methods: Cell counts per sample came from amplifying reference gene primers. Clones were sequenced by immunoSEQ multiplex PCR, and TCRdb holds only the in-frame ones, with some missing. Clone size and V and J calls were adopted from that table, with D and trimming inferred from the DNA. The table records 75,000 to 85,000 clones, approximately 88% of them present only once. Sequencing input: peripheral blood. The TCR was taken from a human donor in a cohort sampled during active COVID-19.

The CDR3 DNA is TGTGCCAGCTCAACCCGACAGGATACTACTGAAGCTTTCTTT. Translated: CASSTRQDTTEAFF. The chain has TRBV18 and TRBJ1-1; D possibly corresponds to TRBD1 (6 bases). CDR3 length equals 14 residues. Germline CDR1 and CDR2: KGHSH and LQKENI. V lost 5 bases and J lost 5, with 15 bases in between.